Sequencing of this TCR beta chain was carried out in a study of response to subunit inactivated influenza vaccine listed by TCRdb under 2018. Study-level background: To follow how T cells responded to a trivalent subunit inactivated influenza vaccine, the researchers relied on deep quantitative profiling of the T cell receptor repertoire.

Libraries were built with RT-PCR. Sequencer: Illumina HiSeq 2500. Using fastp at Q25 and MiXCR, TCRdb reprocessed the public reads and kept productive beta chains. One record per CDR3 amino acid sequence lists the most common genes and DNA. The sample data list some 550,000 distinct CDR3 sequences, and around a quarter of these were observed just once. The top ten hold 2.8% of the sample. As concerns this clonotype: The antigen it binds to is not known. This may be a read error: a much more frequent sequence differs by one nucleotide.

General study outcomes and caveats: The authors suggested that each seasonal influenza vaccination may recruit only a limited number of new T cells.

CDR1 and CDR2, looked up from the germline V gene (reference sequence), are DFQATT and SNEGSKA. From cysteine to phenylalanine, the CDR3 is 15 amino acids long. The only DNA kept is the CDR3, 45 bases in frame from the first base. These data also featured in a second study, about T cells expressing NK-cell markers. According to the second study: The TCR beta cDNA libraries were made using 5'RACE template switching, a step that added both a universal primer site and unique molecular identifiers. Three sorted T-cell subsets (CD3+CD56+NKG2C+, CD3+CD56+NKG2C- and CD3+CD56-NKG2C+) from eight donors had their TCR beta-chain repertoires profiled. Among the eight sequenced donors, only one was HCMV-seronegative, while the other seven were HCMV-seropositive. To restrict sorting to alphabetaTCR-expressing T cells, an anti-gammadeltaTCR antibody was added in several experiments. In more than 5 donors, the dominant CD3+CD56+NKG2C+ clonotypes were found to rank among the top 10 CD8+ clonotypes and to make up 1.0-7.0% of CD8+ T cells. Those dominant clonotypes were again the most abundant among CD3+CD56-NKG2C+ cells in four donors, at roughly 25-60.1%. It remained unclear whether the expanded NKG2C-expressing T cell clones were specific for HCMV antigens. All eight donors whose samples were sequenced were randomly selected healthy volunteers, three of them men and five women. HCMV serostatus was determined by detecting HCMV-specific IgG in serum with a commercial ELISA kit. Ficoll density gradient centrifugation was used to isolate peripheral blood mononuclear cells from blood. CD4+ and CD8+ T cells were isolated from PBMC by magnetic immunoseparation with Miltenyi isolation kits. Priming for cDNA synthesis came from the TCR beta constant segment, and two successive PCR amplification steps followed. The libraries were sequenced on Illumina HiSeq 2000/2500, MiSeq or NextSeq, producing 2 x 150 bp reads. MIGEC was used to demultiplex reads and group reads by UMI, and MiTCR was used to assemble and quantify clonotypes. Only TCR cDNA sequences supported by at least two reads were kept to exclude erroneous sequences. The tcR package was used for downstream repertoire analysis, with clonotypes matched between fractions based on CDR3 nucleotide sequence plus V segment. VDJmatch was used to annotate antigen specificity against VDJdb, with one amino acid substitution in CDR3 allowed.

Sequencing used CD4+ T cells sorted from PBMCs, obtained approximately 13 days after vaccination. This receptor chain uses TRBV20-1 and TRBJ2-3; tentative D gene TRBD2, with 6 bases matching. The receptor comes from a man in his fifties or sixties who received an inactivated influenza vaccine. Donor details come from another sample of the same person, matched by shared clones. The DNA sequence is TGCAGTGCTTGGCGGGATCTCTTTAGCACAGATACGCACTATTTT. Its translation is CSAWRDLFSTDTHYF.